Listed below are T cell receptor beta chains from one sample, sequenced in a study of OX40 agonist ivuxolimab in advanced cancers. The table came from immunoSEQ multiplex PCR; TCRdb's copy has only in-frame clones and leaves some out. This table has about 89,000 clones, just under 95% appearing once. Source: CD4+ or CD8+ T cells sorted from blood, taken in a trial of the OX40 agonist ivuxolimab. The receptors were gathered from an adult with an advanced solid tumor such as melanoma, head and neck, liver or kidney cancer. CDR3s include the opening cysteine and the closing phenylalanine or tryptophan. D genes are given only for firm matches. Some rows have no size entry. The others give once, few or many, or a class for an expanded clone.

J: TRBJ1-2
V: TRBV18
D: .
size: .
CDR3: CASSPPAGEGYTF
DNA: TGTGCCAGCTCACCACCGGCTGGGGAGGGCTACACCTTC

J: TRBJ1-6
V: TRBV30
D: .
size: .
CDR3: CAWSVMISPLHF
DNA: TGTGCCTGGAGTGTAATGATTTCACCCCTCCACTTT

J: TRBJ1-2
V: TRBV2
D: .
size: .
CDR3: CASGPGHLGDGYTF
DNA: TGTGCCAGCGGTCCGGGACACCTCGGCGATGGCTACACCTTC

J: TRBJ1-3
V: TRBV28
D: .
size: .
CDR3: CASSSPGGSGNTIYF
DNA: TGTGCCAGCAGTTCCCCCGGGGGATCTGGAAACACCATATATTTT

J: TRBJ2-3
V: TRBV10-3
D: .
size: .
CDR3: CAIRKASQTDTQYF
DNA: TGTGCCATCAGGAAGGCGTCTCAAACAGATACGCAGTATTTT

J: TRBJ1-1
V: TRBV18
D: .
size: .
CDR3: CASSPTQLNTEAFF
DNA: TGTGCCAGCTCACCAACACAATTGAACACTGAAGCTTTCTTT

J: TRBJ1-4
V: TRBV4-1
D: .
size: .
CDR3: CASSQEGVGPNEKLFF
DNA: TGCGCCAGCAGCCAAGAGGGTGTAGGGCCCAATGAAAAACTGTTTTTT

J: TRBJ1-5
V: TRBV19
D: .
size: .
CDR3: CASSSLGDQPQHF
DNA: TGTGCCAGTAGTTCGTTGGGGGATCAGCCCCAGCATTTT

J: TRBJ1-5
V: TRBV6-1
D: .
size: .
CDR3: CASSGQASLSNQPQHF
DNA: TGTGCCAGCAGTGGACAGGCGTCTCTTAGCAATCAGCCCCAGCATTTT

J: TRBJ2-1
V: TRBV7-9
D: .
size: .
CDR3: CASSLVGYNEQFF
DNA: TGTGCCAGCAGCTTAGTTGGGTACAATGAGCAGTTCTTC

J: TRBJ2-3
V: TRBV27
D: .
size: .
CDR3: CASSLWGAADTQYF
DNA: TGTGCCAGCAGTTTGTGGGGGGCCGCAGATACGCAGTATTTT

J: TRBJ2-3
V: TRBV30
D: .
size: .
CDR3: CAWSTGITDTQYF
DNA: TGTGCCTGGAGCACGGGAATAACAGATACGCAGTATTTT

J: TRBJ2-6
V: TRBV6-5
D: .
size: once
CDR3: CASSRLSSGANVLTF
DNA: TGTGCCAGCAGCCGTTTGAGCTCTGGGGCCAACGTCCTGACTTTC

J: TRBJ1-6
V: TRBV6-6
D: TRBD1
size: once
CDR3: CASSRHGQENSPLHF
DNA: TGTGCCAGCAGCAGACATGGACAGGAGAATTCACCCCTCCACTTT

J: TRBJ1-6
V: TRBV6-4
D: .
size: .
CDR3: CASSAFMGSPLHF
DNA: TGTGCCAGCAGTGCATTTATGGGTTCACCCCTCCACTTT

J: TRBJ1-6
V: TRBV4-3
D: .
size: .
CDR3: CASSVTHWDSPLHF
DNA: TGCGCCAGCAGCGTCACCCACTGGGACTCACCCCTCCACTTT

J: TRBJ2-3
V: TRBV7-3
D: .
size: .
CDR3: CASSSTLSTDTQYF
DNA: TGTGCCAGCAGCTCCACCCTTTCGACAGATACGCAGTATTTT

J: TRBJ1-2
V: TRBV6-5
D: .
size: .
CDR3: CASMEAGAPYGYTF
DNA: TGTGCCAGCATGGAGGCAGGGGCCCCCTATGGCTACACCTTC

J: TRBJ2-5
V: TRBV7-9
D: .
size: .
CDR3: CASSLAGGRLGGETQYF
DNA: TGTGCCAGCAGCTTAGCAGGGGGTCGGCTTGGTGGGGAGACCCAGTACTTC

J: TRBJ1-2
V: TRBV10-3
D: .
size: .
CDR3: CAIRQGDGYTF
DNA: TGTGCCATCAGACAGGGAGATGGCTACACCTTC

J: TRBJ1-1
V: TRBV6-6
D: TRBD1
size: .
CDR3: CASSYYRGDEAFF
DNA: TGTGCCAGCAGTTACTACAGGGGGGATGAAGCTTTCTTT

J: TRBJ2-2
V: TRBV19
D: TRBD2
size: .
CDR3: CASTPPYSGGNTGELFF
DNA: TGTGCCAGTACCCCACCCTATAGCGGGGGAAACACCGGGGAGCTGTTTTTT

J: TRBJ1-1
V: TRBV29-1
D: TRBD1
size: .
CDR3: CSVIRAGGRTEAFF
DNA: TGCAGCGTGATCAGGGCAGGGGGCCGCACTGAAGCTTTCTTT

J: TRBJ1-2
V: TRBV28
D: .
size: .
CDR3: CASSLVPAKNGYTF
DNA: TGTGCCAGCAGTTTAGTCCCAGCAAAAAATGGCTACACCTTC

J: TRBJ2-2
V: TRBV5-1
D: .
size: once
CDR3: CASTTGASGNTGELFF
DNA: TGCGCCAGCACCACAGGGGCTAGCGGAAACACCGGGGAGCTGTTTTTT

J: TRBJ1-2
V: TRBV6-6
D: .
size: .
CDR3: CASSYSWGTYGYTF
DNA: TGTGCCAGCAGTTACTCATGGGGGACCTATGGCTACACCTTC

J: TRBJ2-3
V: TRBV30
D: .
size: .
CDR3: CAWSGTVRDTQYF
DNA: TGTGCCTGGAGTGGGACAGTTCGGGATACGCAGTATTTT

J: TRBJ2-1
V: TRBV5-4
D: TRBD2
size: .
CDR3: CASSILAGGVNEQFF
DNA: TGTGCCAGCAGCATACTAGCGGGAGGAGTCAATGAGCAGTTCTTC

J: TRBJ1-2
V: TRBV2
D: TRBD1
size: .
CDR3: CASPHRGTPGYGYTF
DNA: TGTGCCAGCCCTCACAGGGGAACTCCGGGCTATGGCTACACCTTC

J: TRBJ2-3
V: TRBV6-5
D: .
size: .
CDR3: CASRTDLTDTQYF
DNA: TGTGCCAGCAGGACGGACCTCACAGATACGCAGTATTTT

J: TRBJ2-5
V: TRBV6-6
D: TRBD1
size: .
CDR3: CASSYKRQGGETQYF
DNA: TGTGCCAGCAGTTATAAGCGACAGGGTGGAGAGACCCAGTACTTC

J: TRBJ1-5
V: TRBV9
D: .
size: few
CDR3: CASLGREEPQHF
DNA: TGTGCCAGCCTAGGGAGGGAGGAGCCCCAGCATTTT

J: TRBJ2-1
V: TRBV5-4
D: .
size: once
CDR3: CASSLTSRQHNEQFF
DNA: TGTGCCAGCAGCTTGACTAGTCGCCAACACAATGAGCAGTTCTTC

J: TRBJ1-5
V: TRBV28
D: .
size: .
CDR3: CASSPRTWRDDQPQHF
DNA: TGTGCCAGCAGTCCACGGACATGGAGGGATGATCAGCCCCAGCATTTT

J: TRBJ2-7
V: TRBV2
D: .
size: .
CDR3: CASSESGFEQYF
DNA: TGTGCCAGCAGTGAATCCGGGTTCGAGCAGTACTTC

J: TRBJ2-3
V: TRBV27
D: .
size: .
CDR3: CASSGGLGADTQYF
DNA: TGTGCCAGCAGTGGCGGGTTGGGGGCAGATACGCAGTATTTT

J: TRBJ1-2
V: TRBV28
D: .
size: .
CDR3: CASRWGRTYGYTF
DNA: TGTGCCAGCAGATGGGGTCGGACCTATGGCTACACCTTC

J: TRBJ2-7
V: TRBV20-1
D: .
size: .
CDR3: CSARESYEQYF
DNA: TGCAGTGCTAGAGAGTCCTACGAGCAGTACTTC

J: TRBJ1-1
V: TRBV10-3
D: .
size: .
CDR3: CAISFGSPLYEAFF
DNA: TGTGCCATCAGTTTCGGGAGTCCTCTCTATGAAGCTTTCTTT

J: TRBJ1-5
V: TRBV30
D: .
size: .
CDR3: CAWSALTGSHQPQHF
DNA: TGTGCCTGGAGTGCGCTTACAGGGAGCCATCAGCCCCAGCATTTT

J: TRBJ1-4
V: TRBV4-2
D: .
size: .
CDR3: CASSPATNEKLFF
DNA: TGTGCCAGCAGCCCTGCAACTAATGAAAAACTGTTTTTT

J: TRBJ1-1
V: TRBV7-9
D: .
size: .
CDR3: CASSLPRGRDTEAFF
DNA: TGTGCCAGCAGCTTACCCCGGGGGCGGGACACTGAAGCTTTCTTT

J: TRBJ2-4
V: TRBV5-1
D: TRBD2
size: .
CDR3: CASSLVGEGAKNIQYF
DNA: TGCGCCAGCAGCTTGGTTGGGGAGGGAGCCAAAAACATTCAGTACTTC

J: TRBJ2-1
V: TRBV6-1
D: .
size: .
CDR3: CASSPYNEQFF
DNA: TGTGCCAGCAGTCCCTACAATGAGCAGTTCTTC

J: TRBJ2-1
V: TRBV28
D: TRBD2
size: .
CDR3: CASSSLSRGAYNEQFF
DNA: TGTGCCAGCAGTTCCTTGTCGCGGGGGGCATACAATGAGCAGTTCTTC

J: TRBJ2-1
V: TRBV27
D: TRBD2
size: .
CDR3: CASSPTPSGGPSSYNEQFF
DNA: TGTGCCAGCAGTCCTACGCCTAGCGGGGGCCCGAGCTCCTACAATGAGCAGTTCTTC

J: TRBJ2-7
V: TRBV6-5
D: .
size: .
CDR3: CATALHSYEQYF
DNA: TGTGCCACCGCCCTCCACTCCTACGAGCAGTACTTC

J: TRBJ2-3
V: TRBV18
D: .
size: .
CDR3: CASSPAGLRTDTQYF
DNA: TGTGCCAGCTCACCAGCGGGACTCCGCACAGATACGCAGTATTTT

J: TRBJ2-6
V: TRBV19
D: .
size: .
CDR3: CASSVSGANVLTF
DNA: TGTGCCAGTAGTGTCTCTGGGGCCAACGTCCTGACTTTC

J: TRBJ1-3
V: TRBV7-2
D: TRBD1
size: .
CDR3: CASSLTGGSGNTIYF
DNA: TGTGCCAGCAGTCTCACAGGGGGCTCTGGAAACACCATATATTTT

J: TRBJ1-2
V: TRBV4-2
D: TRBD1
size: .
CDR3: CASSQDWYEGQGRPAYGYTF
DNA: TGTGCCAGCAGCCAAGATTGGTATGAGGGACAGGGGCGTCCCGCCTATGGCTACACCTTC

J: TRBJ2-2
V: TRBV4-2
D: TRBD1
size: once
CDR3: CASSQDHDRVRSTGELFF
DNA: TGTGCCAGCAGCCAAGATCACGACAGGGTCCGAAGCACCGGGGAGCTGTTTTTT

J: TRBJ1-2
V: TRBV15
D: .
size: .
CDR3: CATSRDLGDRYGYTF
DNA: TGTGCCACCAGCAGAGATCTGGGGGATCGGTATGGCTACACCTTC

J: TRBJ1-5
V: TRBV30
D: .
size: .
CDR3: CAWSTEGHSNQPQHF
DNA: TGTGCCTGGAGTACTGAGGGACATAGCAATCAGCCCCAGCATTTT

J: TRBJ1-5
V: TRBV21-1
D: .
size: .
CDR3: CASSKESIFWGARNQPQHF
DNA: TGTGCCAGCAGCAAAGAATCGATTTTTTGGGGGGCGCGAAATCAGCCCCAGCATTTT